Below, one TCR beta chain is given with its context. This record comes from a study of cytomegalovirus exposure and HLA in healthy donors. The V and J ends lost 2 bases and 5 bases respectively, with 10 bases between them. CDR1 KGHSH and CDR2 LQKENI come from the germline V gene. The CDR3 consists of 13 residues. TCRdb's copy holds only in-frame clones and misses some; the assay was immunoSEQ multiplex PCR. The table records some 260,000 clones, 87% of them present only once. The specimen sequenced was PBMCs. This receptor was obtained from a man between 18 and 35 years old in good health and CMV-seropositive. The chain uses TRBV18 and TRBJ2-7; D remains unclear. CDR3 DNA: TGTGCCAGCTCACCAACCCAGACCCACGAGCAGTACTTC. Protein product: CASSPTQTHEQYF. Together with reference TRBV18 and TRBJ2-7, the CDR3 gives the full variable domain: NAGVMQNPRHLVRRRGQEARLRCSPMKGHSHVYWYRQLPEEGLKFMVYLQKENIIDESGMPKERFSAEFPKEGPSILRIQQVVRGDSAAYFCASSPTQTHEQYFGPGTRLTVT.